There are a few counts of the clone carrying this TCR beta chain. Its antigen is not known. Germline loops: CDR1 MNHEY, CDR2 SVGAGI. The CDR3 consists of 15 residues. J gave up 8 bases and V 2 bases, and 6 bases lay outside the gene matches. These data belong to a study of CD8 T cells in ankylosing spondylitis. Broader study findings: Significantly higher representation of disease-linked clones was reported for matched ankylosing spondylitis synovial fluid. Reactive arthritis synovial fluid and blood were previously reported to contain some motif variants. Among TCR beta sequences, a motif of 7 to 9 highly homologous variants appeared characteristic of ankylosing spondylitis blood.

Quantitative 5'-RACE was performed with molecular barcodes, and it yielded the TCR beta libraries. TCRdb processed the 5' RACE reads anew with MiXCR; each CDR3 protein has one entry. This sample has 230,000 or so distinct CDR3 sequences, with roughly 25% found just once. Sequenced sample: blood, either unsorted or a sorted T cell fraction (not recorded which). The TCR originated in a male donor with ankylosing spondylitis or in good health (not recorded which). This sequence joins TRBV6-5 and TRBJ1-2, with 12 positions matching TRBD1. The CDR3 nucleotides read TGTGCCAGCAGTTACCTGGGACAGGGGGCCAGCGGCTACACCTTC. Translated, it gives CASSYLGQGASGYTF.